This T cell receptor (beta chain) was found in a study of vaccination effects on CD4 cells after COVID-19. Study observations and caveats: Long after vaccination, the clones induced by infection and by vaccine shrank markedly in size. Researchers report that only 1 of 255 vaccine-induced clones in healthy vaccinees cross-reacted with common cold coronaviruses.

Sequencing in the ViraFEST assay came after antigen-specific CD4+ T cells had been expanded with viral peptide pools, which were used to stimulate PBMC. When roughly eleven days of culture had elapsed, CD4+ T cells were isolated. Two-dose vaccination with either BNT162b2 or mRNA-1273 was given to the participants. IL-2 medium took the place of half the medium on both days 3 and 7. For this clone: No antigen is known for it.

TCRdb's table, derived via immunoSEQ multiplex PCR, lists solely in-frame clones and lacks some. The sample yields about 69,000 clones, 76% seen once. The germline V gene encodes CDR1 KGHDR and CDR2 SFDVKD. V lost 4 bases, J lost 5 bases, and 7 bases lay in between. This CDR3 contains 12 residues. Source: CD4+ T cells from PBMCs cultured with HCoV-OC43 spike peptides, taken after COVID-19 vaccination. This sample's subset: HCoV-OC43 spike overlapping peptide pool stimulation. The genes are TRBV24-1 and TRBJ1-2; D is ambiguous. The receptor was derived from a human donor who received a COVID-19 vaccine. CDR3 region: CATSESGYGYTF. The CDR3 region has the DNA TGTGCCACCAGTGAATCCGGATATGGCTACACCTTC.